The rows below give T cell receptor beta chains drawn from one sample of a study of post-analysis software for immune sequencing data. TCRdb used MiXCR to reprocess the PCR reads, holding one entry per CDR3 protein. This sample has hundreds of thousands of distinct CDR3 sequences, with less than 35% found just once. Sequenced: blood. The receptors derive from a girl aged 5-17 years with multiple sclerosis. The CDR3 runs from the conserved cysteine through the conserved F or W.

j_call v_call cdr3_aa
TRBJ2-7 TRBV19 CASSIVWGNEQYF
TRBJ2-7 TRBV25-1 CASSEGGTYSYEQYF
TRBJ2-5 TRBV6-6 CASSPIPGGSVTQYF
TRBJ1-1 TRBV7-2 CASSLQWYTEAFF
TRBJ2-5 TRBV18 CASSPVGQETQYF
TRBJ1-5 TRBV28 CASSFPLLSGAQPQHF
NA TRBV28 CASTRYNEQYF
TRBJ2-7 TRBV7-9 CASSTNPGAGRRNYEQYF
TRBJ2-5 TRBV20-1 CSASGLGETQYF
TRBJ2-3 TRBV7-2 CASSLLGGTGMDTQYF
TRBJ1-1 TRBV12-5 CASGKGVANTEAFF
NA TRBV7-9 CASSSRREGGFYEQYF
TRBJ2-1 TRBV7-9 CASSSPGTGSLPYNEQFF
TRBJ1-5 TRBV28 CASNPLYSRATNQPQHF
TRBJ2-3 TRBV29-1 CSVAGQLHTDTQYF
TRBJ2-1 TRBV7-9 CASSLVGRAGTYNEQFF
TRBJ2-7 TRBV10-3 CAISEVHEQYF
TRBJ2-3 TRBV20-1 CSASLLAKDTQYF
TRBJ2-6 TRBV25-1 CASSSGWSGANVLTF
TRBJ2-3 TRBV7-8 CASSRRFTDTQYF